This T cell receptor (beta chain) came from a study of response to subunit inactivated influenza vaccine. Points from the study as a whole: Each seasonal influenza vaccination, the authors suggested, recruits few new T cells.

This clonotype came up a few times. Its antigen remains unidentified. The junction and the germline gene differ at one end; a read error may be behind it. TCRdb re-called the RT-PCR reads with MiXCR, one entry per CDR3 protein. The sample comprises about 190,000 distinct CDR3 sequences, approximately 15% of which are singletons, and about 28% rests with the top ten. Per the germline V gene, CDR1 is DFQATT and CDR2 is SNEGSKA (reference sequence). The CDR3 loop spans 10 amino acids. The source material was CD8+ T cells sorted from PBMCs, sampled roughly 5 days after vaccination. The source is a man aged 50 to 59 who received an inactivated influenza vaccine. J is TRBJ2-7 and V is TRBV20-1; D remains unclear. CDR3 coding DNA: TGCAGTGCAAGAGCGCGGTACGATTACTTC. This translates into CSARARYDYF.